This T cell receptor beta chain was recorded in a study of shared clonotypes between healthy human individuals. Whole-study context: Per donor, three plates held CD4 naive cells, three held CD4 memory, two held CD8 naive and one held CD8 memory.

Clones were read by immunoSEQ multiplex PCR, and TCRdb kept only the in-frame ones, dropping some. The sample lists 2 million to 2.5 million clones; 85% to 95% were seen once. General study results and limits: Clonotype sharing levels among donors were expected to vary with sequencing depth.

As concerns this clone: Its antigen is unknown.

This clonotype originated in a man in his late teens or twenties in good health. Some clones in this sample may be carry-over from other donors' samples. The sequenced sample consisted of naive CD4+ T cells from PBMCs. Subset specified: CD45RA+ positively selected.

CDR3 DNA sequence: TGTGCCAGCAGGCCCTCGGTAGCGGTCCAAGAGACCCAGTACTTC. This translates into CASRPSVAVQETQYF. J is TRBJ2-5 and V is TRBV28, with D tentatively TRBD2 (6 bases). This CDR3 comprises 15 residues. Germline CDR1 MDHEN, CDR2 SYDVKM. The V gene lost 6 bases and the J gene lost 1 base, with 15 bases spanning the gap. The whole variable domain, filled in from reference TRBV28 and TRBJ2-5, reads DVKVTQSSRYLVKRTGEKVFLECVQDMDHENMFWYRQDPGLGLRLIYFSYDVKMKEKGDIPEGYSVSREKKERFSLILESASTNQTSMYLCASRPSVAVQETQYFGPGTRLLVL.